The 30 T cell receptor beta chains below all came from one sample that was sequenced in a study of blood T cell repertoires in COVID-19. Produced via immunoSEQ multiplex PCR; TCRdb's table is partial and in-frame only. The table lists approximately 240,000 clones, around nine tenths of them singletons. Source material: peripheral blood. The receptors were sampled from a middle-aged woman who had recovered from COVID-19.

The chain links TRBV5-4 to TRBJ2-7, with 9 nucleotides matching TRBD1. Trimming removed 4 bases from V and 6 bases from J; junction bases left unmatched: 8. Germline V gene data show CDR1 as SGHNT and CDR2 as YYREEE (reference sequence). This CDR3 contains 14 residues. CDR3 nucleotides: TGTGCCAGCAGCCACCGGGACAGGGAAGGCGAGCAGTACTTC. This codes for CASSHRDREGEQYF.

This chain links TRBV6-2 or TRBV6-3 with TRBJ1-3; 8 bases align to TRBD1. The CDR3 totals 15 residues. The V gene's germline CDR1 is MNHEY and CDR2 SVGEGT. The V and J ends lost 4 bases and 3 bases, in that order; junction bases with no gene match: 5. DNA of the CDR3: TGTGCCAGCAGTTCCAGGGGGCGAAATGGAAACACCATATATTTT. Protein: CASSSRGRNGNTIYF.

The CDR3: CASSWAPYEQYF. CDR3 DNA sequence: TGTGCCAGCAGTTGGGCCCCCTACGAGCAGTACTTC. The rearrangement joins TRBV6-6 to TRBJ2-7, with D unclear. The length of the CDR3 is 12 residues. Trimming took off 4 bases at V and 2 bases at J, with 6 bases between the two ends. Per germline, CDR1 MNHNY and CDR2 SVGAGI (reference sequence).

V usage is TRBV13 and J usage is TRBJ1-2, with TRBD1 as a possible D gene (6 bases). The germline gives CDR1 PRHDT, CDR2 FYEKMQ (reference sequence). The CDR3 runs 14 residues. V dropped 2 bases and J dropped 4 bases, with 11 bases sitting between them. The CDR3 is CASSLQGWAYGYTF. The CDR3 DNA sequence: TGTGCCAGCAGCTTACAGGGGTGGGCCTATGGCTACACCTTC. Filled out from reference TRBV13 and TRBJ1-2, the complete variable domain reads AAGVIQSPRHLIKEKRETATLKCYPIPRHDTVYWYQQGPGQDPQFLISFYEKMQSDKGSIPDRFSAQQFSDYHSELNMSSLELGDSALYFCASSLQGWAYGYTFGSGTRLTVV.

This clone was observed a handful of times. The rearrangement joins TRBV19 to TRBJ2-7, with D perhaps matching TRBD2 (6 bases). V was pared by 0 bases and J by 2 bases, with 8 bases between. This CDR3 is 14 amino acids long. Germline V lookup: CDR1 LNHDA, CDR2 SQIVND (reference sequence). CDR3: CASSIEGGPYEQYF. In DNA form, the CDR3 reads TGTGCCAGTAGTATAGAGGGGGGACCCTACGAGCAGTACTTC.

Written as DNA, the CDR3 is TGTGCCAGCAGCAGGGGGACAGGGGGCAATCAGCCCCAGCATTTT. Its protein is CASSRGTGGNQPQHF. This chain uses TRBV6-5 with TRBJ1-5; TRBD1 matches 10 bases. Germline V lookup: CDR1 MNHEY, CDR2 SVGAGI. CDR3 length: 15 residues. The V and J ends lost 6 bases and 2 bases, in that order; junction bases with no gene match: 4.

This chain uses TRBV7-6 with TRBJ2-7, with 12 bases aligning to TRBD2. Per the germline V gene, CDR1 is SGHVS and CDR2 is FNYEAQ. The length of the CDR3 is 15 residues. V was clipped by 3 bases and J by 3 bases; unmatched bases: 3. CDR3 bases: TGTGCCAGCAGCTTGACTAGCGGGAGTAGCTACGAGCAGTACTTC. This codes for CASSLTSGSSYEQYF.

The chain is built from TRBV7-2 and TRBJ1-4; 7 bases agree with TRBD1. The CDR3 covers 14 residues. V gave up 3 bases and J gave up 7 bases; unmatched junction bases: 5. Germline CDR1 reads SGHTA; CDR2 reads FQGNSA. The CDR3 spells CASSFDRATEKLFF. DNA for the CDR3: TGTGCCAGCAGCTTTGACAGGGCAACTGAAAAACTGTTTTTT. Complete variable domain (other parts from reference TRBV7-2 and TRBJ1-4): GAGVSQSPSNKVTEKGKDVELRCDPISGHTALYWYRQSLGQGLEFLIYFQGNSAPDKSGLPSDRFSAERTGGSVSTLTIQRTQQEDSAVYLCASSFDRATEKLFFGSGTQLSVL.

This chain uses TRBV30 with TRBJ2-5; D remains unclear. Per germline, CDR1 GTSNPN and CDR2 SVGIG (reference sequence). CDR3 length: 12 amino acids. V gave up 2 bases and J gave up 0 bases, with 4 bases separating them. CDR3 sequence: CAWSYNQETQYF. DNA for the CDR3: TGTGCCTGGAGTTACAACCAAGAGACCCAGTACTTC.

The chain joins TRBV2 to TRBJ2-1, with 9 bases matching TRBD2. CDR1 and CDR2 (germline): SNHLY, FYNNEI. The J segment lost 8 bases and the V segment lost 4 bases, leaving 12 bases of the junction unmatched. The CDR3 loop spans 16 amino acids. CDR3 loop: CASSVGGLAGIDEQFF. CDR3 sequence (DNA): TGTGCCAGCAGTGTTGGTGGCCTAGCGGGAATCGATGAGCAGTTCTTC.

V and J are TRBV12-3 or TRBV12-4 and TRBJ1-5, with D tentatively TRBD1 (5 bases). Trimming removed 11 bases from V and 2 bases from J, with 13 bases in between. This CDR3 has 13 residues. CDR3 sequence (DNA): TGTGCCGGGGCATTCGAAGGCAATCAGCCCCAGCATTTT. Its translation is CAGAFEGNQPQHF.

This sequence joins TRBV28 and TRBJ2-2, with a weak D call TRBD1 (6 bases). V lost 7 bases to trimming and J lost 2 bases, with 11 bases between them. The CDR3 is 14 residues long. Germline V gene lookup returns CDR1 MDHEN and CDR2 SYDVKM. The CDR3 DNA reads TGTGCCAGCAACTTAGGGGGAAACACCGGGGAGCTGTTTTTT. Translation gives CASNLGGNTGELFF.

This chain links TRBV4-1 with TRBJ2-7, with 8 bases that match TRBD1. CDR3 size: 15 residues. After removal of 6 bases from V and 3 bases from J, the junction contained 10 bases not matched to a gene. Germline V gene lookup returns CDR1 MGHRA and CDR2 YSYEKL. Here the CDR3 reads CASRKLPGQGYEQYF. The CDR3 bases are TGCGCCAGCAGAAAGCTCCCAGGACAGGGCTACGAGCAGTACTTC.

The chain joins TRBV4-3 to TRBJ2-7; D call uncertain. V was cut by 0 bases and J by 4 bases, with 10 bases left in between. The CDR3 length is 14 residues. The germline V gene has CDR1 LGHNA and CDR2 YSLEER. In nucleotides, the CDR3 is TGCGCCAGCAGCCAAGAGTACAGTCAGTACGAGCAGTACTTC. This translates into CASSQEYSQYEQYF.

The chain couples TRBV18 to TRBJ2-5; 7 bases map to TRBD1. This CDR3 comprises 14 residues. V lost 5 bases and J lost 5; bases outside the gene matches: 8. From germline, CDR1 is KGHSH and CDR2 LQKENI. Here the CDR3 DNA reads TGTGCCAGCTCATCACAGACAGGGTTGGAGACCCAGTACTTC. It codes for CASSSQTGLETQYF.

The CDR3 bases are TGCGCCAGCAGCCAAAGGCTCCGCGGGGGCTCCGAGCAGTACTTC. Protein product: CASSQRLRGGSEQYF. The chain has TRBV4-1 and TRBJ2-7, with D possibly matching TRBD2 (7 bases). The CDR3 has 15 residues. V was trimmed by 2 bases and J by 6 bases, leaving 17 bases between them. Germline-derived CDR1 and CDR2 are MGHRA and YSYEKL.

The CDR3 nucleotides are TGTGCCAGCAGTTTCGACACAGGGACAGGGATCGACACAGATACGCAGTATTTT. This translates into CASSFDTGTGIDTDTQYF. J is TRBJ2-3 and V is TRBV6-2 or TRBV6-3; 9 positions agree with TRBD1. Germline lookup yields CDR1 MNHEY and CDR2 SVGEGT. The CDR3 covers 18 residues. Unmatched junction bases numbered 13, after V lost 4 bases and J lost 2 bases.

The V call is TRBV7-2, the J call TRBJ2-3; 8 bases agree with TRBD2. CDR3 length: 15 residues. The ends lost 2 bases at V and 3 bases at J; junction bases unmatched: 4. CDR1 is SGHTA and CDR2 is FQGNSA in the germline V gene. As DNA, the CDR3 is TGTGCCAGCAGCTTACCGGGGGGGTTGACAGATACGCAGTATTTT. Translating it yields CASSLPGGLTDTQYF.

This chain joins TRBV2 and TRBJ2-7; TRBD1 is a possible D gene (6 bases). Germline CDR1 is SNHLY and CDR2 is FYNNEI. V gave up 7 bases and J gave up 7 bases, with 20 bases separating them. The CDR3 is 14 amino acids. CDR3 residues: CASTERQGLSEQYF. For the CDR3, the DNA is TGTGCCAGCACTGAGCGGCAGGGGTTGTCAGAGCAGTACTTC.

The V gene is TRBV6-2 or TRBV6-3, the J gene TRBJ2-7, with a possible D match to TRBD2 (6 bases). The germline gives CDR1 MNHEY, CDR2 SVGEGT. There are 14 residues in the CDR3. Trimming removed 4 bases at V and 0 bases at J, with 10 bases between. CDR3 sequence: CASSLPGVSYEQYF. The CDR3 region has the DNA TGTGCCAGCAGTTTGCCGGGGGTCTCCTACGAGCAGTACTTC.

The rearrangement joins TRBV4-2 to TRBJ1-1; TRBD1 might be the D (6 bases). Per germline, CDR1 LGHNA and CDR2 YNFKEQ. This CDR3 contains 16 residues. V gave up 3 bases and J gave up 2 bases, with 16 bases separating them. CDR3 DNA sequence: TGTGCCAGCAGCCAGGAGCCCGGACAGATCAACACTGAAGCTTTCTTT. Amino acids: CASSQEPGQINTEAFF.

The J gene is TRBJ2-2, the V gene TRBV11-3; TRBD2 agrees at 7 bases. Losses at the gene ends were 0 bases for V and 1 base for J; bases not matched to a gene: 8. CDR1 and CDR2 from the germline V gene are SGHNT and YENEEA. The CDR3 spans 18 residues. CDR3 loop: CASSLDPTGGGNTGELFF. DNA of the CDR3: TGTGCCAGCAGCTTAGATCCGACTGGCGGGGGGAACACCGGGGAGCTGTTTTTT.

CDR3 in amino acids: CASSPESKRTEQYF. In nucleotides, the CDR3 is TGTGCCAGCTCGCCGGAGTCGAAGAGAACCGAGCAGTACTTC. The rearrangement links TRBV18 to TRBJ2-7; D unclear. Per germline, CDR1 KGHSH and CDR2 LQKENI. This CDR3 contains 14 residues. V was trimmed by 6 bases and J by 6 bases, leaving 18 bases between them.

The gene calls are TRBV24-1 and TRBJ2-1; D is unclear. The CDR3 covers 16 residues. Germline CDR1 and CDR2: KGHDR and SFDVKD. V lost 0 bases, J lost 3 bases, and 11 bases lay in between. CDR3 bases: TGTGCCACCAGTGATTTGCCCCCGCGGAACTACAATGAGCAGTTCTTC. It yields the protein CATSDLPPRNYNEQFF.

This chain joins TRBV5-1 and TRBJ2-3, with 11 bases identical to TRBD2. The CDR3 loop spans 14 amino acids. CDR1 SGHRS and CDR2 YFSETQ come from the germline V gene. V gave up 4 bases and J gave up 6 bases; unmatched junction bases: 4. The CDR3 protein is CASSRTSGSDTQYF. CDR3 DNA: TGCGCCAGCAGCCGTACTAGCGGGAGTGATACGCAGTATTTT. Full variable domain (outside the CDR3, taken from reference TRBV5-1 and TRBJ2-3): KAGVTQTPRYLIKTRGQQVTLSCSPISGHRSVSWYQQTPGQGLQFLFEYFSETQRNKGNFPGRFSGRQFSNSRSEMNVSTLELGDSALYLCASSRTSGSDTQYFGPGTRLTVL.

The chain couples TRBV9 to TRBJ2-7, with 11 positions matching TRBD2. The J segment lost 4 bases and the V segment lost 4 bases, leaving 4 bases of the junction unmatched. The CDR3 runs 14 residues. Germline CDR1 and CDR2: SGDLS and YYNGEE. This CDR3 is CASSPGTSGYEQYF. The CDR3 DNA follows: TGTGCCAGCAGCCCCGGGACTAGCGGTTACGAGCAGTACTTC.

The V call is TRBV24-1, the J call TRBJ2-2; 10 nucleotides line up with TRBD2. With V trimmed by 9 bases and J by 0 bases, 3 bases remained unmatched. Germline V CDR1 and CDR2: KGHDR, SFDVKD. This CDR3 has 15 amino acids. CDR3 in DNA: TGTGCCACCGCCGGGACTAGCGCGAACACCGGGGAGCTGTTTTTT. It encodes CATAGTSANTGELFF.

The gene calls are TRBV7-2 and TRBJ1-4; D unclear. Germline loops: CDR1 SGHTA, CDR2 FQGNSA. This CDR3 is built from 15 residues. V was shortened by 1 base and J by 5 bases, with 11 bases between the two germline ends. The CDR3 DNA reads TGTGCCAGCAGCTTAGATCGGTTGCCAAATGAAAAACTGTTTTTT. The encoded protein is CASSLDRLPNEKLFF.

The CDR3 reads CASSQGTGTSVYNEQFF. CDR3 DNA: TGTGCCAGCAGCCAAGGTACCGGGACTAGCGTATACAATGAGCAGTTCTTC. V is TRBV3-1 (or the pseudogene TRBV3-2) and J is TRBJ2-1; TRBD2 matches 10 bases. Per the germline V gene, CDR1 is LGHDT and CDR2 is YNNKEL (reference sequence). The junction had 7 bases not matched to a gene; V was cut back by 1 base and J by 4 bases. The CDR3 is 17 residues long.

This chain connects TRBV29-1 to TRBJ1-2; tentative D call: TRBD1 (5 bases). Trimming left V 7 bases short and J 6 bases short, with 18 bases between. This CDR3 spans 13 amino acids. Germline lookup yields CDR1 SQVTM and CDR2 ANQGSEA. The CDR3: CSARLRGLHGYTF. CDR3 in DNA: TGCAGCGCTCGACTTAGGGGACTCCATGGCTACACCTTC.